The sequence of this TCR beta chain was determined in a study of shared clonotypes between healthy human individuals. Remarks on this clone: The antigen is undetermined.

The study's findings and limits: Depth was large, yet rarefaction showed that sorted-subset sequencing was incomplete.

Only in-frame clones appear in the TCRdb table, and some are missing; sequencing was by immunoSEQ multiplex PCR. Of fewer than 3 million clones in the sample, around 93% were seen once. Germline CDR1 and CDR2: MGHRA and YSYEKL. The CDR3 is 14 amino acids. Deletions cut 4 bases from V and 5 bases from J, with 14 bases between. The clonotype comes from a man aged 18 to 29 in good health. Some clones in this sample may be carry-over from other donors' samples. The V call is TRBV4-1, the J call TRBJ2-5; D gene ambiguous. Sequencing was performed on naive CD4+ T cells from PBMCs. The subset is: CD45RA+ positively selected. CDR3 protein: CASSPNNPPETQYF. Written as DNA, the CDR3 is TGCGCCAGCAGCCCCAATAATCCCCCCGAGACCCAGTACTTC.